Below are 24 T cell receptor beta chains sequenced from a single sample in a study of identical twins. TCRdb passed the 5' RACE reads through MiXCR, listing each CDR3 protein once. This sample has about 690,000 distinct CDR3 sequences, with roughly 6.2% found just once. The sequenced sample consisted of naive T cells sorted from blood. These receptors were collected from a young man in good health.

The V and J genes are TRBV12-3 or TRBV12-4 and TRBJ2-3, with unresolved D. V was trimmed by 6 bases and J by 6 bases, leaving 16 bases between them. CDR3 length: 14 residues. The CDR3 sequence is CASSRLPQWDTQYF. Written as DNA, the CDR3 is TGTGCCAGCAGCCGGTTGCCTCAGTGGGATACGCAGTATTTT.

This clonotype was detected ten times or more. The chain uses TRBV7-8 and TRBJ1-2; 9 bases align to TRBD1. J gave up 7 bases and V 5 bases, and 11 bases lay outside the gene matches. CDR3 length equals 15 residues. Germline values: CDR1 SGHVS, CDR2 FQNEAQ. CDR3 residues: CASSGSTGGLGGYTF. The CDR3 region has the DNA TGTGCCAGCAGCGGCAGCACAGGGGGCTTGGGTGGCTACACCTTC. The full variable domain, in which reference TRBV7-8 and TRBJ1-2 provide the parts outside the CDR3, is GAGVSQSPRYKVAKRGQDVALRCDPISGHVSLFWYQQALGQGPEFLTYFQNEAQLDKSGLPSDRFFAERPEGSVSTLKIQRTQQEDSAVYLCASSGSTGGLGGYTFGSGTRLTVV.

This clonotype was observed many times. This sequence joins TRBV4-3 and TRBJ2-7; D remains ambiguous. V was shortened by 0 bases and J by 7 bases, with 10 bases between the two germline ends. Germline values: CDR1 LGHNA, CDR2 YSLEER. The CDR3 has 13 residues. Here the CDR3 DNA reads TGCGCCAGCAGCCAAGATTGGGTTGGGGAGCAGTACTTC. As protein: CASSQDWVGEQYF.

This clonotype showed up many times. This chain uses TRBV5-1 with TRBJ2-5, with TRBD2 identical over 7 bases. The ends lost 4 bases at V and 5 bases at J; junction bases unmatched: 5. CDR1 and CDR2 (germline): SGHRS, YFSETQ. This CDR3 has 13 amino acids. This CDR3 is CASSNRDYETQYF. For the CDR3, the DNA is TGCGCCAGCAGCAACCGGGACTACGAGACCCAGTACTTC.

The chain combines TRBV3-1 with TRBJ2-7, with D maybe TRBD1 (5 bases). The germline CDR1 and CDR2 sequences are LGHDT and YNNKEL (reference sequence). The V end was cut by 4 bases, the J end by 4 bases, with 11 bases between. The CDR3 extends over 13 amino acids. The CDR3 nucleotides read TGTGCCAGCAGCCTGGACAAGTATTACGAGCAGTACTTC. Protein sequence: CASSLDKYYEQYF.

The V gene is TRBV11-2, the J gene TRBJ2-1; D may be TRBD1 (6 bases). CDR3 length equals 15 residues. Germline V gene sequence: CDR1 SGHAT, CDR2 FQNNGV. Between the trimmed V and J ends, which lost 1 base and 7 bases, there was a span of 14 bases. CDR3 nucleotides: TGTGCCAGCAGCTTAGTGAGTCAGGGGAGAAATGAGCAGTTCTTC. Encoded protein: CASSLVSQGRNEQFF.

The chain combines TRBV2 with TRBJ2-5; possibly TRBD1 for D (6 bases). The CDR3 totals 17 residues. The germline V gene encodes CDR1 SNHLY and CDR2 FYNNEI. V dropped 4 bases and J dropped 7 bases, with 25 bases sitting between them. This chain's CDR3 is CASSGRQQGPKTGTQYF. The DNA of the CDR3 is TGTGCCAGCAGTGGGCGCCAACAGGGCCCCAAAACAGGGACCCAGTACTTC.

This clonotype came up many times. CDR3 DNA sequence: TGCAGCGTTGAGTTAGTCGGGACAGGGAGTTCCATCGGGGAGCTGTTTTTT. Translated: CSVELVGTGSSIGELFF. The chain uses TRBV29-1 and TRBJ2-2; 9 nucleotides align to TRBD1. From germline, CDR1 is SQVTM and CDR2 ANQGSEA. J was trimmed by 7 bases and V by 3 bases; bases with no gene match: 15. The CDR3 length is 17 residues.

In the case of this clonotype: The junction departs from the called germline gene at one end, perhaps through a read error. The chain carries TRBV18 and TRBJ2-3; 8 nucleotides agree with TRBD2. Germline loops: CDR1 KGHSH, CDR2 LQKENI. The CDR3 has 20 amino acids. The CDR3 nucleotides read TGTGCCAGCTCATCACCTTTAGGAGCGGGAGCTGGGGTTGACACAGATACGCAGTATTTT. Translation: CASSSPLGAGAGVDTDTQYF.

This clonotype was seen many times. The chain uses TRBV27 and TRBJ2-3, with 7 bases aligning to TRBD2. Trimming at V came to 10 bases and at J to 2 bases, leaving 3 bases not matched to a gene. Germline V gene data show CDR1 as MNHEY and CDR2 as SMNVEV (reference sequence). The CDR3 extends over 12 amino acids. This chain's CDR3 is CATGGFTDTQYF. The DNA for the CDR3 is TGTGCCACCGGGGGGTTCACAGATACGCAGTATTTT.

The rearrangement links TRBV11-2 to TRBJ2-1; D may be TRBD2 (7 bases). The germline V gene has CDR1 SGHAT and CDR2 FQNNGV. This CDR3 region has 18 residues. The germline V and J ends were trimmed by 2 bases and 2 bases, with 19 bases remaining between them. CDR3 sequence (DNA): TGTGCCAGCAGCTTAAGGGGGGGGGCGGAGGGAGCCTACAATGAGCAGTTCTTC. It translates to CASSLRGGAEGAYNEQFF.

In its sample, this clonotype was seen a few times. The rearrangement links TRBV20-1 to TRBJ2-1, with TRBD2 matching over 8 bases. From germline, CDR1 is DFQATT and CDR2 SNEGSKA (reference sequence). V shed 3 bases, J shed 0 bases, and the junction held 13 bases outside the gene matches. The CDR3 runs 18 residues. CDR3 in DNA: TGCAGTGCTAGGCCCACTAGCGGAGATTTTTCCTCCTACAATGAGCAGTTCTTC. Its protein product is CSARPTSGDFSSYNEQFF.

This clonotype was observed at least ten times. The V call is TRBV29-1, the J call TRBJ2-3; D ambiguous. Germline assignment: CDR1 SQVTM and CDR2 ANQGSEA. This CDR3 region has 11 residues. Trimming cost V 6 bases and J 5 bases, with 9 bases left between them. CDR3 DNA: TGCAGCGTCGGTATGATAGATACGCAGTATTTT. Encoded protein: CSVGMIDTQYF.

The table lists this clonotype with many counts. The rearrangement uses TRBV12-3 or TRBV12-4 and TRBJ2-2; 7 bases match TRBD1. V gave up 6 bases and J gave up 7 bases; unmatched junction bases: 5. The length of the CDR3 is 13 residues. The CDR3 nucleotides read TGTGCCAGCAGCCCCAGGGGGATCGGGGAGCTGTTTTTT. Protein sequence: CASSPRGIGELFF.

There are a few counts of this clonotype. V is TRBV6-5 and J is TRBJ1-6, with D possibly TRBD1 on 6 matching bases. The CDR3 extends over 16 amino acids. V lost 2 bases, J lost 3 bases, and 11 bases lay in between. Germline values: CDR1 MNHEY, CDR2 SVGAGI. CDR3 region: CASSYGVGGYNSPLHF. DNA of the CDR3: TGTGCCAGCAGTTACGGTGTAGGGGGCTATAATTCACCCCTCCACTTT.

This clonotype was seen more than once but under ten times. CDR3 nucleotide sequence: TGTGCCAGCAGCTTAGCGGGAGCGCACTACGAGCAGTACTTC. Translated: CASSLAGAHYEQYF. The chain employs TRBV7-2 and TRBJ2-7; D may be TRBD2 (5 bases). Trimming stripped 0 bases from V and 3 bases from J, with 9 bases between. Germline CDR1 reads SGHTA; CDR2 reads FQGNSA. The CDR3 is 14 residues long.

This clonotype showed up many times. The chain has TRBV7-2 and TRBJ2-5, with D hard to call. The CDR3 runs to 13 residues. V lost 1 base, J lost 5 bases, and 8 bases lay in between. Germline V lookup: CDR1 SGHTA, CDR2 FQGNSA. The CDR3 DNA sequence: TGTGCCAGCAGCTTAGTTATGTGGGAGACCCAGTACTTC. Protein product: CASSLVMWETQYF. Complete variable domain (other parts from reference TRBV7-2 and TRBJ2-5): GAGVSQSPSNKVTEKGKDVELRCDPISGHTALYWYRQSLGQGLEFLIYFQGNSAPDKSGLPSDRFSAERTGGSVSTLTIQRTQQEDSAVYLCASSLVMWETQYFGPGTRLLVL.

There are many counts of this clonotype. The chain has TRBV27 and TRBJ2-1; 11 positions match TRBD2. The CDR3 runs to 18 residues. Germline CDR1 and CDR2: MNHEY and SMNVEV (reference sequence). The J segment lost 5 bases and the V segment lost 4 bases, leaving 13 bases of the junction unmatched. In DNA form, the CDR3 reads TGTGCCAGCAGTTCCTATAATGGACTAGCGGGCCTTCACAATGAGCAGTTCTTC. It is translated as CASSSYNGLAGLHNEQFF.

This clonotype was seen many times. This chain uses TRBV12-3 or TRBV12-4 with TRBJ2-7; 7 nucleotides match TRBD2. The CDR3 has 13 residues. V dropped 4 bases and J dropped 2; count of bases not matched to a gene: 2. CDR3: CASSSSGPYEQYV. In DNA form, the CDR3 reads TGTGCCAGCAGTTCTAGCGGTCCCTACGAGCAGTACGTC.

This clonotype was recorded at least ten times. The chain joins TRBV24-1 to TRBJ2-1; TRBD2 is a possible D gene (5 bases). V gave up 10 bases and J gave up 9 bases, with 9 bases separating them. Germline V lookup: CDR1 KGHDR, CDR2 SFDVKD. The CDR3 has 10 amino acids. In nucleotides, the CDR3 is TGTGCCACGGACTCTTGTGAGCAGTTCTTC. This gives the protein CATDSCEQFF.

This clonotype was found a few times. The chain carries TRBV11-1 and TRBJ2-7; 8 bases are a match to TRBD1. This CDR3 contains 14 residues. CDR1 SGHAT and CDR2 FQDESV come from the germline V gene (reference sequence). The V gene end was trimmed by 5 bases and the J gene end by 7 bases; junction bases not matched to a gene: 10. CDR3: CASSPDRVPREQYF. CDR3 coding DNA: TGTGCCAGCAGCCCGGACAGGGTCCCTCGGGAGCAGTACTTC.

Ten or more counts support this clonotype. CDR3 sequence reads: CASSQDLAVGYEQYF. DNA of the CDR3: TGTGCCAGCAGCCAAGACTTAGCGGTGGGTTACGAGCAGTACTTC. The chain links TRBV4-2 to TRBJ2-7; tentatively, D is TRBD2 (6 bases). Germline values: CDR1 LGHNA, CDR2 YNFKEQ. The CDR3 runs 15 residues. V lost 0 bases to trimming and J lost 4 bases, with 13 bases between them.

This sequence joins TRBV18 and TRBJ2-1, with 7 bases lining up with TRBD2. V shed 5 bases, J shed 4 bases, and the junction held 11 bases outside the gene matches. There are 16 residues in the CDR3. Germline CDR1 reads KGHSH; CDR2 reads LQKENI. CDR3 protein: CASSGEGLPGYNEQFF. The CDR3 coding sequence is TGTGCCAGCTCAGGAGAGGGACTACCCGGATACAATGAGCAGTTCTTC.

The chain couples TRBV20-1 to TRBJ2-5, with D perhaps TRBD2 (5 bases). Trimming shortened V by 5 bases and J by 4 bases, and 23 bases separated the two germline ends. There are 16 residues in the CDR3. CDR1 and CDR2 from the germline V gene are DFQATT and SNEGSKA (reference sequence). CDR3: CSALPDVREGGETQYF. CDR3 nucleotide sequence: TGCAGTGCTCTGCCAGACGTCCGGGAAGGAGGAGAGACCCAGTACTTC.